Below, 18 T cell receptor beta chains from the same sample are listed, as sequenced in a study of early T cells in non-severe SARS-CoV-2 infection. TCRdb processed the 5' RACE reads anew with MiXCR; each CDR3 protein has one entry. The sample consists of tens of thousands of distinct CDR3 sequences, roughly 12% of them appearing once. The sample comprised whole blood. Every receptor here comes from an adult who was a healthcare worker with PCR-confirmed SARS-CoV-2 infection or an uninfected control (not recorded which).

This clonotype was found many times. The V and J genes are TRBV5-1 and TRBJ2-1, with D hard to call. Germline V CDR1 and CDR2: SGHRS, YFSETQ. Between the trimmed V and J ends, which lost 5 bases and 2 bases, there was a span of 8 bases. The CDR3 extends over 13 amino acids. In DNA, the CDR3 is TGCGCCAGCAGGGTAGACGCCTACAATGAGCAGTTCTTC. As protein: CASRVDAYNEQFF.

This clonotype was counted ten times or more. The chain links TRBV7-9 to TRBJ2-5; no reliable D call. CDR1 SEHNR and CDR2 FQNEAQ come from the germline V gene (reference sequence). This CDR3 has 13 residues. With 5 bases removed from V and 2 bases from J, the gap between germline ends came to 9 bases. CDR3 coding DNA: TGTGCCAGCAGCCGAAGTATACAAGAGACCCAGTACTTC. This sequence encodes CASSRSIQETQYF. Combining the CDR3 with reference TRBV7-9 and TRBJ2-5 gives the whole variable domain DTGVSQNPRHKITKRGQNVTFRCDPISEHNRLYWYRQTLGQGPEFLTYFQNEAQLEKSRLLSDRFSAERPKGSFSTLEIQRTEQGDSAMYLCASSRSIQETQYFGPGTRLLVL.

In this sample, this clonotype turned up a few times. The chain is built from TRBV2 and TRBJ2-2, with TRBD1 identical over 9 bases. From germline, CDR1 is SNHLY and CDR2 FYNNEI. V lost 7 bases to trimming and J lost 5 bases; unmatched junction nucleotides: 5. There are 14 residues in the CDR3. The CDR3 region has the DNA TGTGCCAGCATGGGGGACAGGGCGACCGGGGAGCTGTTTTTT. Its protein product is CASMGDRATGELFF.

This clonotype was observed a few times. V gene TRBV2 combines with J gene TRBJ2-3; 10 nucleotides line up with TRBD2. V trimming: 4 bases; J trimming: 4 bases; junction bases outside the gene matches: 5. CDR1 and CDR2 (germline): SNHLY, FYNNEI. This CDR3 is built from 15 residues. The CDR3 DNA reads TGTGCCAGCAGTGTCCTAGCGGGAGTTCCAGATACGCAGTATTTT. Amino acid sequence: CASSVLAGVPDTQYF. The whole variable domain, remainder taken from reference TRBV2 and TRBJ2-3, is EPEVTQTPSHQVTQMGQEVILRCVPISNHLYFYWYRQILGQKVEFLVSFYNNEISEKSEIFDDQFSVERPDGSNFTLKIRSTKLEDSAMYFCASSVLAGVPDTQYFGPGTRLTVL.

This clonotype was counted a few times. The chain employs TRBV7-2 and TRBJ2-5, with 8 positions matching TRBD1. Germline V gene data show CDR1 as SGHTA and CDR2 as FQGNSA. The CDR3 runs 15 residues. Germline trimming cut 4 bases from V and 5 bases from J; bases unmatched to any gene: 9. DNA for the CDR3: TGTGCCAGCAGCTCTAGACAGGGGTACTCGGAGACCCAGTACTTC. The encoded protein is CASSSRQGYSETQYF.

This clonotype was detected many times. One junction end does not reproduce the germline sequence, and a read error may be involved. The chain has TRBV5-6 and TRBJ2-2; D is possibly TRBD1 (6 bases). CDR3 size: 11 residues. The germline gives CDR1 SGHDT, CDR2 YYEEEE. CDR3 in DNA: TGTGCCAGCAGCCGCCGGACAGCCTGGATTTTT. This codes for CASSRRTAWIF.

The rearrangement joins TRBV28 to TRBJ1-1; D not certain. Trimming stripped 5 bases from V and 7 bases from J, with 11 bases between. The CDR3 is 12 residues long. Germline V gene lookup returns CDR1 MDHEN and CDR2 SYDVKM. The CDR3, as DNA: TGTGCCAGCAGTCAAGACCCCGTTGAAGCTTTCTTT. Amino acid sequence: CASSQDPVEAFF.

This rearrangement joins TRBV6-2 or TRBV6-3 to TRBJ1-1, with unresolved D. The CDR3 contains 11 residues. The ends were cut back, 2 bases at V and 9 bases at J, with 7 bases in the middle. CDR1 and CDR2 from the germline V gene are MNHEY and SVGEGT. This CDR3 is CASSYGSQAFF. In DNA form, the CDR3 reads TGTGCCAGCAGTTACGGGTCCCAAGCTTTCTTT.

The chain is built from TRBV15 and TRBJ1-1, with D unclear. Trimming shortened V by 3 bases and J by 0 bases, and 5 bases separated the two germline ends. CDR3 size: 13 residues. Germline lookup yields CDR1 LNHNV and CDR2 YYDKDF (reference sequence). CDR3 sequence: CATSSQMNTEAFF. For the CDR3, the DNA is TGTGCCACCAGCAGCCAGATGAACACTGAAGCTTTCTTT.

CDR3: CASSREWDGRAGYTF. CDR3 nucleotides: TGTGCCAGTAGTAGGGAATGGGACGGGCGTGCTGGCTACACCTTC. V and J are TRBV19 and TRBJ1-2; D is possibly TRBD1 (5 bases). CDR3 length equals 15 residues. Germline V lookup: CDR1 LNHDA, CDR2 SQIVND (reference sequence). V gave up 4 bases and J gave up 7 bases, with 19 bases separating them.

This sequence joins TRBV29-1 and TRBJ2-1; a weak D match, TRBD2 (6 bases). This CDR3 is 12 amino acids long. CDR1 is SQVTM, CDR2 ANQGSEA, per germline. V lost 6 bases, J lost 5 bases, and 11 bases lay in between. The CDR3 spells CSVRDFNNEQFF. The CDR3 DNA is TGCAGCGTGAGGGACTTTAACAATGAGCAGTTCTTC.

This clonotype came up many times. The chain combines TRBV7-2 with TRBJ1-4; 7 bases line up with TRBD1. Germline trimming cut 4 bases from V and 8 bases from J; bases unmatched to any gene: 7. There are 14 residues in the CDR3. The germline V gene encodes CDR1 SGHTA and CDR2 FQGNSA. The CDR3 coding sequence is TGTGCCAGCAGCTCCGACAGGGTTTCGGAAAAACTGTTTTTT. This sequence encodes CASSSDRVSEKLFF.

The sample holds many counts of this clonotype. This rearrangement joins TRBV7-2 to TRBJ2-3; TRBD2 is a possible D gene (6 bases). The CDR3 has 14 residues. Germline V lookup: CDR1 SGHTA, CDR2 FQGNSA. Trimming removed 3 bases from V and 6 bases from J, with 13 bases in between. The chain's CDR3 is CASSFRGGVDTQYF. In DNA form, the CDR3 reads TGTGCCAGCAGCTTTCGAGGCGGGGTGGATACGCAGTATTTT.

The V call is TRBV7-6, the J call TRBJ2-7; 7 bases align to TRBD1. The trim removed 1 base at V and 0 bases at J, leaving 0 bases unmatched. This CDR3 spans 14 amino acids. The germline CDR1 and CDR2 sequences are SGHVS and FNYEAQ. The CDR3 loop reads CASSLGTGSYEQYF. The CDR3 nucleotides are TGTGCCAGCAGCTTAGGGACAGGCTCCTACGAGCAGTACTTC.

This clonotype was seen at least ten times. The rearrangement joins TRBV3-1 to TRBJ1-1, with D unresolved. Trimming removed 0 bases at V and 11 bases at J, with 7 bases between. The CDR3 extends over 11 amino acids. Germline CDR1 and CDR2: LGHDT and YNNKEL (reference sequence). DNA for the CDR3: TGTGCCAGCAGCCAAGAAGAGGAGGCTTTCTTT. It codes for CASSQEEEAFF.

This chain links TRBV7-2 with TRBJ2-1, with 10 bases matching TRBD1. Germline V lookup: CDR1 SGHTA, CDR2 FQGNSA. Trimming took 4 bases from V and 6 from J; bases not matched to a gene: 3. This CDR3 has 14 residues. CDR3 nucleotides: TGTGCCAGCAGCTCCGGGACAGGGGTCAATGAGCAGTTCTTC. Protein product: CASSSGTGVNEQFF.

This clonotype was found many times. This chain connects TRBV6-5 to TRBJ2-7; TRBD1 is a possible D gene (5 bases). The V end was cut by 3 bases, the J end by 4 bases, with 13 bases between. CDR3 length: 14 residues. CDR1 MNHEY and CDR2 SVGAGI come from the germline V gene. The DNA for the CDR3 is TGTGCCAGCAGTTATCGGGCAGGGCGGTACGAGCAGTACTTC. Translating it yields CASSYRAGRYEQYF.

The chain links TRBV16 to TRBJ1-2; 8 nucleotides align to TRBD1. Germline V lookup: CDR1 KGHSY, CDR2 FQNENV. The ends lost 2 bases at V and 3 bases at J; junction bases unmatched: 5. The CDR3 totals 15 residues. The CDR3, as DNA: TGTGCCAGCAGCCAAGCGGACAGGGAGGACTATGGCTACACCTTC. Residues: CASSQADREDYGYTF.